This entry describes one T cell receptor beta chain. The target antigen is unknown. Using immunoSEQ multiplex PCR, the repertoire was profiled, and TCRdb retains in-frame clones only, with some absent. This sample yields about 73,000 clones, of which roughly 95% are seen a single time; approximately 3.4% belongs to the top ten. The data derive from a study of cytomegalovirus exposure and HLA in healthy donors. Findings and caveats of the study: Rarity marked most TCR sequences, yet some public TCRs occurred in many donors. Subsequent analysis revealed that first-cohort TCR clusters tended to co-occur in the approximately 120 validation repertoires.

CDR1 is LNHNV, CDR2 YYDKDF, per germline (reference sequence). The V end was cut by 0 bases, the J end by 7 bases, with 10 bases between. CDR3 length: 14 residues. The donors were members of the roughly 120-subject validation cohort (separate from the approximately 670-subject first cohort). The sequence came from a man younger than 35 in good health and CMV-seronegative. Sequencing input: PBMCs. This chain uses TRBV15 with TRBJ2-1, with D possibly being TRBD1 (5 bases). DNA for the CDR3: TGTGCCACCAGCAGAGACAGGGTCCTTAATGAGCAGTTCTTC. Translating gives CATSRDRVLNEQFF. The complete variable domain, with remaining parts taken from reference TRBV15 and TRBJ2-1, reads DAMVIQNPRYQVTQFGKPVTLSCSQTLNHNVMYWYQQKSSQAPKLLFHYYDKDFNNEADTPDNFQSRRPNTSFCFLDIRSPGLGDTAMYLCATSRDRVLNEQFFGPGTRLTVL.